This entry lists 3 T cell receptor beta chains sequenced from one sample in a study of blood T cell repertoires in COVID-19. Sequenced by immunoSEQ multiplex PCR; TCRdb stores in-frame clones only, minus some. Of 200,000 or so clones detected, about 79% appear once; the ten largest clones hold 1.3%. The sample comprised PBMCs or T cells enriched from blood (not recorded which). These receptors originate from a woman in her thirties or forties with acute COVID-19.

The chain couples TRBV4-2 to TRBJ2-1; 7 nucleotides match TRBD2. Germline V gene sequence: CDR1 LGHNA, CDR2 YNFKEQ. V gave up 1 base and J gave up 7 bases; unmatched junction bases: 4. CDR3 length: 14 residues. As DNA, the CDR3 is TGTGCCAGCAGCCAAGTCCGGGGGGATAATGAGCAGTTCTTC. It yields the protein CASSQVRGDNEQFF.

This chain connects TRBV6-5 to TRBJ1-3; D may be TRBD1 (5 bases). V lost 4 bases, J lost 2 bases, and 9 bases lay in between. Germline V CDR1 and CDR2: MNHEY, SVGAGI. This CDR3 is built from 14 residues. The CDR3 is CASSLRGAGNTIYF. CDR3 in DNA: TGTGCCAGCAGTTTACGGGGGGCTGGAAACACCATATATTTT.

This clone showed up just once. V usage is TRBV9 and J usage is TRBJ1-2; 7 bases match TRBD1. CDR3 size: 14 residues. Losses at the gene ends were 2 bases for V and 5 bases for J; bases not matched to a gene: 6. Germline CDR1 is SGDLS and CDR2 is YYNGEE. This CDR3 reads CASSVDRLGYGYTF. The DNA of the CDR3 is TGTGCCAGCAGCGTGGACAGGCTTGGGTATGGCTACACCTTC.